The subject of this entry is one T cell receptor beta chain. This sample is drawn from a study of control samples from healthy donors and cancer patients. Trimming pared 6 bases from V and 4 bases from J, leaving 12 bases between. The CDR3 consists of 13 residues. The germline gives CDR1 MNHEY, CDR2 SVGAGI. Here immunoSEQ multiplex PCR was the method, and the copy in TCRdb shows in-frame clones only, minus some. Here the sample spans some 140,000 clones, over 85% being singletons. The source material was blood. This receptor was taken from a man aged 30 to 39 in good health. This chain connects TRBV6-5 to TRBJ1-2; the D gene is possibly TRBD1 (6 bases). The CDR3 region is CASRSTGTYGYTF. DNA for the CDR3: TGTGCCAGCAGGTCGACAGGTACCTATGGCTACACCTTC.